The source of this TCR beta chain is a study of shared clonotypes between healthy human individuals. Produced via immunoSEQ multiplex PCR; TCRdb's table is partial and in-frame only. The sample holds over a million clones; roughly 74% are singletons and the top ten take about 0.52%. In this sample, this clone turned up a few times. V was clipped by 0 bases and J by 1 base, with 17 bases between them. The CDR3 is 18 amino acids. From germline, CDR1 is SGDLS and CDR2 YYNGEE. The sequenced sample consisted of memory CD4+ T cells from PBMCs. Stated subset: CD45RA-negative fraction. This sequence was found in a man aged 18 to 30 in good health. Some clones in this sample may be carry-over from other donors' samples. The rearrangement joins TRBV9 to TRBJ2-1; no reliable D call. The chain's CDR3 is CASSVAGSRAVSYNEQFF. The CDR3 region has the DNA TGTGCCAGCAGCGTAGCCGGCAGCCGCGCAGTATCCTACAATGAGCAGTTCTTC.